The next 5 T cell receptor beta chains were all read from a single sample in a study of cytomegalovirus exposure and HLA in healthy donors. Here immunoSEQ multiplex PCR was the method, and the copy in TCRdb shows in-frame clones only, minus some. The table has about 56,000 clones, roughly 92% seen once; the top ten hold 0.9% to 1.4%. The source material was PBMCs. These TCRs come from a young man in good health and CMV-seronegative.

The J gene is TRBJ2-7, the V gene TRBV9; 7 bases align to TRBD2. In germline, CDR1 is SGDLS, CDR2 YYNGEE. The junction had 8 bases not matched to a gene; V was cut back by 2 bases and J by 6 bases. The CDR3 runs 14 residues. The CDR3 DNA follows: TGTGCCAGCAGCGTGGGGACTAACATTCTCGAGCAGTACTTC. It codes for CASSVGTNILEQYF. The full variable domain, its missing parts supplied by reference TRBV9 and TRBJ2-7, is DSGVTQTPKHLITATGQRVTLRCSPRSGDLSVYWYQQSLDQGLQFLIQYYNGEERAKGNILERFSAQQFPDLHSELNLSSLELGDSALYFCASSVGTNILEQYFGPGTRLTVT.

This sequence joins TRBV27 and TRBJ2-1, with 10 bases matching TRBD2. The germline gives CDR1 MNHEY, CDR2 SMNVEV (reference sequence). Losses at the gene ends were 6 bases for V and 16 bases for J; bases not matched to a gene: 12. CDR3 length: 13 amino acids. The CDR3, as DNA: TGTGCCAGCAGGGGACTAGCGCCAAATATCCTTTTCTTC. Translated: CASRGLAPNILFF.

This chain uses TRBV4-1 with TRBJ2-7, with 10 bases identical to TRBD1. The CDR3 extends over 15 amino acids. CDR1 and CDR2 (germline): MGHRA, YSYEKL. The V gene end was trimmed by 5 bases and the J gene end by 1 base; junction bases not matched to a gene: 5. The CDR3 DNA reads TGCGCCAGCAGCTATCCGGGACAGGGGTCCTACGAGCAGTACTTC. Translated, it gives CASSYPGQGSYEQYF.

This chain uses TRBV12-5 with TRBJ2-3; unclear D gene. CDR1 LGHNT and CDR2 FRNRAP come from the germline V gene. This CDR3 spans 14 amino acids. V lost 5 bases and J lost 2, with 11 bases in between. The CDR3 loop is CASGDPTITDTQYF. DNA for the CDR3: TGTGCTAGTGGTGACCCAACTATCACAGATACGCAGTATTTT.

This rearrangement joins TRBV18 to TRBJ1-1; maybe TRBD1 (5 bases). CDR1 is KGHSH and CDR2 is LQKENI in the germline V gene. V was clipped by 4 bases and J by 0 bases, with 15 bases between them. The CDR3 loop spans 16 amino acids. The CDR3 region has the DNA TGTGCCAGCTCACGGGATGTGGGGGGAGTGAACACTGAAGCTTTCTTT. Its translation is CASSRDVGGVNTEAFF. The full variable domain, with the rest looked up from reference TRBV18 and TRBJ1-1, is NAGVMQNPRHLVRRRGQEARLRCSPMKGHSHVYWYRQLPEEGLKFMVYLQKENIIDESGMPKERFSAEFPKEGPSILRIQQVVRGDSAAYFCASSRDVGGVNTEAFFGQGTRLTVV.